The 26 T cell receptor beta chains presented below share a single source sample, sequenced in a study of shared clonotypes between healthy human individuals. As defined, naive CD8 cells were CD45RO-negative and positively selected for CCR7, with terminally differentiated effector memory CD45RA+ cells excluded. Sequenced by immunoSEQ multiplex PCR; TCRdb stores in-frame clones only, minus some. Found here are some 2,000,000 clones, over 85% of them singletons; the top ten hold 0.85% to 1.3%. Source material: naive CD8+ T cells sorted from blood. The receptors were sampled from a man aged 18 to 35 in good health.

CDR3 sequence: CAWSGPGTSANVLTF. The CDR3 region has the DNA TGTGCCTGGAGTGGTCCCGGAACCTCGGCCAACGTCCTGACTTTC. J is TRBJ2-6 and V is TRBV30; no clear D gene. V was clipped by 1 base and J by 6 bases, with 13 bases between them. In germline, CDR1 is GTSNPN, CDR2 SVGIG (reference sequence). The CDR3 is 15 amino acids. Variable domain in full (rest from reference TRBV30 and TRBJ2-6): SQTIHQWPATLVQPVGSPLSLECTVEGTSNPNLYWYRQAAGRGLQLLFYSVGIGQISSEVPQNLSASRPQDRQFILSSKKLLLSDSGFYLCAWSGPGTSANVLTFGAGSRLTVL.

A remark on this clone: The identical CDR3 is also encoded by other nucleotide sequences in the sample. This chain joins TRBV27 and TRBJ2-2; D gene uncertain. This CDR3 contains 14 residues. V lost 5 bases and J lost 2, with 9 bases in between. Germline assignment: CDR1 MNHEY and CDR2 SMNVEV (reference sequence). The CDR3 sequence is CASSAGLNTGELFF. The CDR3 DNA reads TGTGCCAGCAGTGCCGGGCTAAACACCGGGGAGCTGTTTTTT.

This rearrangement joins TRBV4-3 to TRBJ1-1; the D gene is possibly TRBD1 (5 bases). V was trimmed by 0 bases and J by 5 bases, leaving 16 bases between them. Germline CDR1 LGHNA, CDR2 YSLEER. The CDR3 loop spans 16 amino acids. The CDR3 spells CASSQDFGGEGTEAFF. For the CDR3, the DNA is TGCGCCAGCAGCCAAGATTTCGGGGGGGAGGGAACTGAAGCTTTCTTT.

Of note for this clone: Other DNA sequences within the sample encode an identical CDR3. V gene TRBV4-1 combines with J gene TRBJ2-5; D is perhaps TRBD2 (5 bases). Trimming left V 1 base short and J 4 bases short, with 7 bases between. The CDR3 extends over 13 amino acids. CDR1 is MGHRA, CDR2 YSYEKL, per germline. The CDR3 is CASSQVGGETQYF. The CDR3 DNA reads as TGCGCCAGCAGCCAAGTCGGAGGAGAGACCCAGTACTTC.

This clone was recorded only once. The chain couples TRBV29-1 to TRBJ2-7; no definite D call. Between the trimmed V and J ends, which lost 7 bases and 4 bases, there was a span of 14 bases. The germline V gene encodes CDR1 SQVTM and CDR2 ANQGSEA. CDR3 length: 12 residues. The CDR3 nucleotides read TGCAGCGCCGGACCGGGTTCGTACGAGCAGTACTTC. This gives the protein CSAGPGSYEQYF.

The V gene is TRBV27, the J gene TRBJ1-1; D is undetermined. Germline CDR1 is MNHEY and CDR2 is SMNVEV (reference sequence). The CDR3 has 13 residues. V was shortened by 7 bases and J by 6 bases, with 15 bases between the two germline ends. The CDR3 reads CASKTPGEAEAFF. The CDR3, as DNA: TGTGCCAGCAAAACCCCTGGGGAGGCTGAAGCTTTCTTT.

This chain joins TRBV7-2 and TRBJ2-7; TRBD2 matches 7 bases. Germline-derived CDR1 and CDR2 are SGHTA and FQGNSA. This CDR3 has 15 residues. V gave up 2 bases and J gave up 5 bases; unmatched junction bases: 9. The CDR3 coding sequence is TGTGCCAGCAGCTTAACCCTGGGGGGGGGAAACGAGCAGTACTTC. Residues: CASSLTLGGGNEQYF.

The CDR3 loop is CASSLAWGNEQFF. CDR3 nucleotide sequence: TGTGCCAGCAGCTTAGCGTGGGGCAATGAGCAGTTCTTC. The chain is built from TRBV7-9 and TRBJ2-1; D remains ambiguous. The CDR3 has 13 residues. Trimming cost V 0 bases and J 6 bases, with 6 bases left between them. Germline loops: CDR1 SEHNR, CDR2 FQNEAQ (reference sequence).

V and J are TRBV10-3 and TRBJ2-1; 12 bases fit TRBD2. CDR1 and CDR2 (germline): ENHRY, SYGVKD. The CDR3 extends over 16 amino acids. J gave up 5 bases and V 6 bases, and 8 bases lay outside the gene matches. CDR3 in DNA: TGTGCCATCAGCTTTGGACTAGCGGGGAGCGACAATGAGCAGTTCTTC. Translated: CAISFGLAGSDNEQFF.

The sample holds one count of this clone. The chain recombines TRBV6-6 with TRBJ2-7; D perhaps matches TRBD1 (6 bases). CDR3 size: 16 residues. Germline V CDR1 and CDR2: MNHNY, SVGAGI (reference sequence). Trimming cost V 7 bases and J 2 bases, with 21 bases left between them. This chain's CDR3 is CASIYSVGSGAYEQYF. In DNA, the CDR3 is TGTGCCAGCATCTACTCAGTGGGGTCAGGGGCCTACGAGCAGTACTTC.

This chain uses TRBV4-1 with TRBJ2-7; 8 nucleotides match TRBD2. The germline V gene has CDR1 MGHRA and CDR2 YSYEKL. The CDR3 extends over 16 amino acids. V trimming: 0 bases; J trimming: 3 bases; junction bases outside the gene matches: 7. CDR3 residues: CASSQDPSGGFYEQYF. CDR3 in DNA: TGCGCCAGCAGCCAAGATCCCAGCGGGGGTTTCTACGAGCAGTACTTC.

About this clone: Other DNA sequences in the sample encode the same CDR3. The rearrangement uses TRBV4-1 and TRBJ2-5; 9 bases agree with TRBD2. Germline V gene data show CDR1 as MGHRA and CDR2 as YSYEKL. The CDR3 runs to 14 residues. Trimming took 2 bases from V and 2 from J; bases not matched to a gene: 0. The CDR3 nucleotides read TGCGCCAGCAGCCAACTAGCGGGACAAGAGACCCAGTACTTC. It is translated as CASSQLAGQETQYF.

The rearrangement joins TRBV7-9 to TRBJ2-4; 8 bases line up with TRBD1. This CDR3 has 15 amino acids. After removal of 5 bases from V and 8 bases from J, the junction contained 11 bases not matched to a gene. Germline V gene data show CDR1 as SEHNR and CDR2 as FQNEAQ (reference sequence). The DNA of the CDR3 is TGTGCCAGCAGCGTAGGACAGGGATTAAGGGACATTCAGTACTTC. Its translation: CASSVGQGLRDIQYF.

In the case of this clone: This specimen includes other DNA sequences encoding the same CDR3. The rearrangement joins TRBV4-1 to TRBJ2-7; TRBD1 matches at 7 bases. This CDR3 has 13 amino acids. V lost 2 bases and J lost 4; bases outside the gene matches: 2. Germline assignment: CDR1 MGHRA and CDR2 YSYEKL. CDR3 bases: TGCGCCAGCAGCCAAATACAGGGGTACGAGCAGTACTTC. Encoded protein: CASSQIQGYEQYF.

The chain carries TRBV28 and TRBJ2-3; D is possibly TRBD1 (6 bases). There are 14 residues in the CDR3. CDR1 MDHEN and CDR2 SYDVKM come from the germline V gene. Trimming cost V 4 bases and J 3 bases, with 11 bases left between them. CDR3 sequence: CASSSSQGTDTQYF. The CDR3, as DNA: TGTGCCAGCAGTTCTAGTCAGGGGACAGATACGCAGTATTTT.

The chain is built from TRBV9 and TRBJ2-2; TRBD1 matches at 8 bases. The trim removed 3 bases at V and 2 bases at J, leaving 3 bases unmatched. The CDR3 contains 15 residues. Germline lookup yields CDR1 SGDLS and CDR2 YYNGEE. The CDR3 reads CASSDTGGNTGELFF. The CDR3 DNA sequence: TGTGCCAGCAGCGATACAGGGGGAAACACCGGGGAGCTGTTTTTT.

The CDR3 DNA reads as TGTGCCAGCAGCACCTCGACAGGCCTCGCTAACTATGGCTACACCTTC. Encoded protein: CASSTSTGLANYGYTF. The chain has TRBV7-9 and TRBJ1-2; TRBD1 is a possible D gene (6 bases). Germline V gene sequence: CDR1 SEHNR, CDR2 FQNEAQ (reference sequence). Trimming removed 5 bases from V and 0 bases from J, with 16 bases in between. CDR3 length equals 16 residues.

CDR3 protein: CASSLGLAGAFGNEQFF. For the CDR3, the DNA is TGTGCCAGCAGTCTAGGACTAGCGGGGGCCTTTGGCAATGAGCAGTTCTTC. The V call is TRBV28, the J call TRBJ2-1, with TRBD2 matching over 13 bases. The CDR3 totals 17 residues. V gave up 5 bases and J gave up 6 bases; unmatched junction bases: 10. In germline, CDR1 is MDHEN, CDR2 SYDVKM.

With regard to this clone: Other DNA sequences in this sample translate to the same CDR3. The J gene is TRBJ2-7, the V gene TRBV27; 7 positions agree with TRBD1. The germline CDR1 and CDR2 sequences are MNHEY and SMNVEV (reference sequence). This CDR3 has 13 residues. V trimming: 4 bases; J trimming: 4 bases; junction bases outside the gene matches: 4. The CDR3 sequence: CASSSDRDYEQYF. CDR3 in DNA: TGTGCCAGCAGTTCCGACAGGGATTACGAGCAGTACTTC.

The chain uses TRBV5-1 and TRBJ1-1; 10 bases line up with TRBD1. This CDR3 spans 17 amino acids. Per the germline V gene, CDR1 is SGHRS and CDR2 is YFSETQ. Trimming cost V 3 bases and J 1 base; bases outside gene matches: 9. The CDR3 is CASSWTGTGVKNTEAFF. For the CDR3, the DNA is TGCGCCAGCAGCTGGACCGGGACAGGGGTGAAGAACACTGAAGCTTTCTTT.

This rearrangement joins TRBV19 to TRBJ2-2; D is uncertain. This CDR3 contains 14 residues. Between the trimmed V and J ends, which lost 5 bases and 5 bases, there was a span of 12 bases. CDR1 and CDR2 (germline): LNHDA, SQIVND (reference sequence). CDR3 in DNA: TGTGCCAGTAGTGATCCCCCTGGTACCGGGGAGCTGTTTTTT. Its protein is CASSDPPGTGELFF.

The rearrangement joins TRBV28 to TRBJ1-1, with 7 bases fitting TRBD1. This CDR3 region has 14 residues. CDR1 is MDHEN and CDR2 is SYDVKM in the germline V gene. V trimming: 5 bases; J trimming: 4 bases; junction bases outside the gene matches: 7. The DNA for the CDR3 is TGTGCCAGCAGTACACAGGGGTTAGGCACTGAAGCTTTCTTT. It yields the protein CASSTQGLGTEAFF. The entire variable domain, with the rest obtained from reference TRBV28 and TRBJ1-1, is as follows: DVKVTQSSRYLVKRTGEKVFLECVQDMDHENMFWYRQDPGLGLRLIYFSYDVKMKEKGDIPEGYSVSREKKERFSLILESASTNQTSMYLCASSTQGLGTEAFFGQGTRLTVV.

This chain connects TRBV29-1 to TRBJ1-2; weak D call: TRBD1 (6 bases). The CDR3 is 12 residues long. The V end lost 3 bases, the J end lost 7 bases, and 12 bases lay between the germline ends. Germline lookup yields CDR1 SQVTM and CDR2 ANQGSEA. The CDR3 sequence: CSVDTGRGGYTF. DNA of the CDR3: TGCAGCGTTGATACAGGGCGGGGTGGCTACACCTTC.

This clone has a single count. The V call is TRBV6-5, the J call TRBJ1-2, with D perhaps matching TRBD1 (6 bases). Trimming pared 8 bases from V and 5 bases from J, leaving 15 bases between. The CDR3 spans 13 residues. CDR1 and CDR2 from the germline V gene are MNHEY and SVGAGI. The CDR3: CASVQGLGYGYTF. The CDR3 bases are TGTGCCAGCGTCCAGGGGTTGGGATATGGCTACACCTTC.

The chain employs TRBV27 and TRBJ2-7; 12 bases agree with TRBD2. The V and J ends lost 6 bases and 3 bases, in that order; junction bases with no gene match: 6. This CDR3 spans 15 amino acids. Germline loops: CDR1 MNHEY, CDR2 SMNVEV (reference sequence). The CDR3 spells CASRRLAGDLYEQYF. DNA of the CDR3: TGTGCCAGCAGACGACTAGCGGGGGACCTCTACGAGCAGTACTTC.

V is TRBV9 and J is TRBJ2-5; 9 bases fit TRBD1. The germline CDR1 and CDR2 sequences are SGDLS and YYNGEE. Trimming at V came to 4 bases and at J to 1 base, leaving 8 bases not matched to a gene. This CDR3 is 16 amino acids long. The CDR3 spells CASSRGDRVVQETQYF. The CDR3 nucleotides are TGTGCCAGCAGCCGCGGGGACAGGGTGGTCCAAGAGACCCAGTACTTC.